Sequencing of this T cell receptor (beta chain) was carried out in a study of blood T cell repertoires in COVID-19. Some clones are missing from TCRdb's copy, which holds only in-frame ones; the method was immunoSEQ multiplex PCR. The sample has around 280,000 clones, about nine tenths seen once; the top ten hold 1.5% to 2%. This TCR came from a woman in her 40s who had recovered from COVID-19. The sequenced sample consisted of PBMCs or T cells enriched from blood (not recorded which).

In nucleotides, the CDR3 is TGTGCCATCAGAGGACTAGCGGGAGCGGGCACCGGGGAGCTGTTTTTT. Translation: CAIRGLAGAGTGELFF. The genes are TRBV10-3 and TRBJ2-2, with 13 bases aligning to TRBD2. Germline V gene lookup returns CDR1 ENHRY and CDR2 SYGVKD. J was trimmed by 4 bases and V by 6 bases; bases with no gene match: 5. The CDR3 is 16 amino acids.